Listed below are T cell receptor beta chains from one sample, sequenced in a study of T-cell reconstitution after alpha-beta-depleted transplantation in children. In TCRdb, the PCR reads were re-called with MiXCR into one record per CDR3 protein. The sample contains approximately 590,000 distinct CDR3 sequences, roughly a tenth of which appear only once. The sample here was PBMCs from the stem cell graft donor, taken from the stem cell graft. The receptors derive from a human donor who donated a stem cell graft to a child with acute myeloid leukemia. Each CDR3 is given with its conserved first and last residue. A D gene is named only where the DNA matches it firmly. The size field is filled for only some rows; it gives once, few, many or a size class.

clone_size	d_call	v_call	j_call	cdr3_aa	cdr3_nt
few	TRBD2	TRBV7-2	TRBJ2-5	CASSPQTSGETQYF	TGTGCCAGCAGCCCCCAGACTAGCGGAGAGACCCAGTACTTC
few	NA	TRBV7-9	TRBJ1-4	CASSPGAGNEKLFF	TGTGCCAGCAGCCCGGGGGCCGGTAATGAAAAACTGTTTTTT
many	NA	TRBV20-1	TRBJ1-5	CSARIGLADNSNQPQHF	TGCAGTGCTAGAATAGGCCTTGCGGATAATAGCAATCAGCCCCAGCATTTT
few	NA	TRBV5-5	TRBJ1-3	CASSLEQSGNTIYF	TGTGCCAGCAGCTTGGAGCAGTCTGGAAACACCATATATTTT
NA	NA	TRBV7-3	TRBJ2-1	CASSPFPGETYNEQFF	TGTGCCAGCAGCCCATTCCCGGGAGAGACCTACAATGAGCAGTTCTTC
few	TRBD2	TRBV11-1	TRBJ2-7	CASSLESRGRAALRYEQYF	TGTGCCAGCAGCTTAGAATCACGCGGGAGAGCGGCTCTTCGCTACGAGCAGTACTTC
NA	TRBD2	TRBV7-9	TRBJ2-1	CASSLFASGNDEQFF	TGTGCCAGCAGCTTATTTGCTAGCGGGAACGATGAGCAGTTCTTC
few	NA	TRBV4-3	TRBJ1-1	CASSRSFLNTEAFF	TGCGCCAGCAGCCGGTCCTTTTTGAACACTGAAGCTTTCTTT
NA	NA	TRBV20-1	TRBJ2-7	CSARDLQKSYEQYF	TGCAGTGCTAGAGATTTGCAGAAGTCCTACGAGCAGTACTTC
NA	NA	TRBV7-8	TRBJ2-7	CASSSGGNYEQYF	TGTGCCAGCAGCTCCGGTGGGAACTACGAGCAGTACTTC
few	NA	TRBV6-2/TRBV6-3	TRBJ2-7	CASSPGRRTYEQYF	TGTGCCAGCAGTCCAGGTCGGCGAACCTACGAGCAGTACTTC
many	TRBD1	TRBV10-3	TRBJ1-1	CAAQKGGQGNKAFF	TGTGCCGCGCAAAAGGGTGGACAGGGAAATAAAGCTTTCTTT
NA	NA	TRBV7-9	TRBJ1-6	CASSLAGESPLHF	TGTGCCAGCAGCTTAGCGGGGGAATCACCCCTCCACTTT
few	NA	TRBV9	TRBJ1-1	CASSASLSAGANTEAFF	TGTGCCAGCAGCGCCTCGCTGAGCGCAGGCGCGAACACTGAAGCTTTCTTT
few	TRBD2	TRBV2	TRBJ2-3	CASSGLALRRDTQYF	TGTGCCAGCAGTGGACTAGCTCTCAGAAGGGATACGCAGTATTTT
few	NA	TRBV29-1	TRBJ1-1	CSALGGYGATEAFF	TGCAGCGCCCTAGGAGGTTACGGGGCCACTGAAGCTTTCTTT
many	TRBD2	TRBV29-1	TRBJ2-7	CSVEKVAGGGEQYF	TGCAGCGTTGAAAAGGTAGCGGGAGGGGGCGAGCAGTACTTC
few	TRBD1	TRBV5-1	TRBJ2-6	CASSPQGQGQSGANVLTF	TGCGCCAGCAGCCCACAAGGACAGGGGCAGTCTGGGGCCAACGTCCTGACTTTC
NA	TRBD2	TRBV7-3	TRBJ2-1	CASSLTGGLAGGPSYNEQFF	TGTGCCAGCAGCTTAACCGGTGGGCTAGCGGGGGGACCCTCCTACAATGAGCAGTTCTTC
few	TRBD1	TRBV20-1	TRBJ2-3	CSAAPLGTGEPDTQYF	TGCAGTGCTGCCCCACTCGGGACAGGGGAACCAGATACGCAGTATTTT
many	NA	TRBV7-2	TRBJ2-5	CASSRTPQETQYF	TGTGCCAGCAGCCGGACACCGCAAGAGACCCAGTACTTC